This T cell receptor beta chain was sequenced during a study of cytomegalovirus exposure and HLA in healthy donors. Regarding the study as a whole: The study designated 150 to 200 TCR beta chains cytomegalovirus-associated.

The V end lost 4 bases, the J end lost 2 bases, and 15 bases lay between the germline ends. Germline lookup yields CDR1 MGHRA and CDR2 YSYEKL. The length of the CDR3 is 16 residues. Both 60 Vbeta primers and 13 Jbeta primers went into the PCR. The method was immunoSEQ multiplex PCR; TCRdb's version includes in-frame clones alone and lacks a portion of them. The sample holds about 210,000 clones. Concerning this clone itself: What it binds is not known.

The donors (healthy individuals) were bone marrow donors. The material sequenced was PBMCs. The TCR originated in a woman younger than 45 in good health and CMV-seropositive. The chain is built from TRBV4-1 and TRBJ2-1; D is possibly TRBD2 (6 bases). This CDR3 reads CASSLARGTPYNEQFF. The DNA of the CDR3 is TGCGCCAGCAGCCTAGCACGTGGGACTCCCTACAATGAGCAGTTCTTC.